One and the same sample provided the 13 T cell receptor beta chains below, sequenced in a study of cytomegalovirus exposure and HLA in healthy donors (dated by TCRdb to the late 2010s). Library creation used the immunoSEQ multiplex PCR assay. A mixture of 60 forward primers for TCR Vbeta segments and 13 reverse primers for TCR Jbeta segments was used in the multiplex PCR. The table comes from immuneACCESS by way of TCRdb, which keeps in-frame sequences with V and J called. Part of the clones is missing from these tables; in studies checked, under half for an unresolved V gene and the rest for unknown reasons. The sample table shows around 120,000 clones, and around 82% are seen once. 11% of the sample is taken by the ten largest. Sample: PBMCs. The receptors shown here come from a male donor in good health and CMV-seropositive.

The chain combines TRBV9 with TRBJ2-5; 14 positions match TRBD2. From germline, CDR1 is SGDLS and CDR2 YYNGEE. J lost 4 bases, V lost 3 bases, and 5 bases had no gene match. The CDR3 has 16 amino acids. The CDR3 coding sequence is TGTGCCAGCAGCGCAGGACTAGCGGGAGGTGGAGAGACCCAGTACTTC. Translated, it gives CASSAGLAGGGETQYF.

The chain employs TRBV28 and TRBJ1-3; 9 bases map to TRBD1. The CDR3 extends over 14 amino acids. Germline V gives CDR1 MDHEN, CDR2 SYDVKM. The junction had 4 bases not matched to a gene; V was cut back by 6 bases and J by 4 bases. The CDR3 coding sequence is TGTGCCAGCAGGCCTACAGGGGGCGGAAACACCATATATTTT. Translated: CASRPTGGGNTIYF.

J is TRBJ1-4 and V is TRBV6-1; 7 bases line up with TRBD1. After removal of 6 bases from V and 6 bases from J, the junction contained 7 bases not matched to a gene. Germline V gene data show CDR1 as MNHNS and CDR2 as SASEGT. The CDR3 is 14 residues long. DNA of the CDR3: TGTGCCAGCAGCCAGACAGGGAGAGATGAAAAACTGTTTTTT. Its translation is CASSQTGRDEKLFF.

The CDR3 loop is CASSLVPISGSGHEQYF. CDR3 DNA: TGTGCCAGCAGCTTAGTCCCCATTAGCGGGAGTGGCCACGAGCAGTACTTC. This chain connects TRBV11-2 to TRBJ2-7; 9 bases are shared with TRBD2. The CDR3 spans 17 residues. From germline, CDR1 is SGHAT and CDR2 FQNNGV. Trimming removed 1 base from V and 5 bases from J; junction bases left unmatched: 12. Full variable domain (missing parts from reference TRBV11-2 and TRBJ2-7): EAGVAQSPRYKIIEKRQSVAFWCNPISGHATLYWYQQILGQGPKLLIQFQNNGVVDDSQLPKDRFSAERLKGVDSTLKIQPAKLEDSAVYLCASSLVPISGSGHEQYFGPGTRLTVT.

This chain connects TRBV5-1 to TRBJ2-3; 9 bases fit TRBD1. V shed 3 bases, J shed 6 bases, and the junction held 11 bases outside the gene matches. Germline V gene data show CDR1 as SGHRS and CDR2 as YFSETQ. The length of the CDR3 is 16 residues. The CDR3 DNA reads as TGCGCCAGCAGCTCGGAATGGCGGACAGGGGTGGATACGCAGTATTTT. Residues: CASSSEWRTGVDTQYF.

CDR3 DNA: TGTGCCAGCAGTTCCCTAGTAGCGGGATTCACAGATACGCAGTATTTT. Its protein product is CASSSLVAGFTDTQYF. The rearrangement links TRBV28 to TRBJ2-3; TRBD2 matches 8 bases. V was pared by 4 bases and J by 2 bases, with 8 bases of the junction left unmatched. Germline-derived CDR1 and CDR2 are MDHEN and SYDVKM. The CDR3 covers 16 residues.

V gene TRBV29-1 combines with J gene TRBJ2-1, with 7 bases that match TRBD2. CDR1 and CDR2 (germline): SQVTM, ANQGSEA. The V segment lost 0 bases and the J segment 4 bases; nucleotides outside the gene matches: 9. The CDR3 totals 16 residues. In nucleotides, the CDR3 is TGCAGCGTTGAAGATGCGCGGGAGCGGCTTTACAATGAGCAGTTCTTC. This codes for CSVEDARERLYNEQFF.

This clone came up once. J is TRBJ1-1 and V is TRBV19; D uncertain. The V gene lost 5 bases and the J gene lost 5 bases, with 12 bases spanning the gap. The CDR3 runs to 13 residues. Germline V CDR1 and CDR2: LNHDA, SQIVND (reference sequence). The CDR3 reads CASSRVSGTEAFF. CDR3 in DNA: TGTGCCAGTAGTCGCGTCAGCGGAACTGAAGCTTTCTTT.

The chain links TRBV29-1 to TRBJ2-1, with D possibly matching TRBD1 (6 bases). CDR3 length equals 14 residues. In germline, CDR1 is SQVTM, CDR2 ANQGSEA. V lost 5 bases to trimming and J lost 8 bases, with 19 bases between them. CDR3 region: CSVKGDTRLYEQFF. CDR3 coding DNA: TGCAGCGTTAAGGGGGACACACGGCTCTATGAGCAGTTCTTC.

The chain carries TRBV9 and TRBJ2-2; possibly TRBD1 for D (5 bases). Germline CDR1 is SGDLS and CDR2 is YYNGEE. V lost 0 bases to trimming and J lost 6 bases, with 9 bases between them. This CDR3 spans 14 amino acids. CDR3 protein: CASSVEQVAGELFF. Written as DNA, the CDR3 is TGTGCCAGCAGCGTAGAACAGGTGGCCGGGGAGCTGTTTTTT. Supplemented by reference TRBV9 and TRBJ2-2, the full variable domain reads DSGVTQTPKHLITATGQRVTLRCSPRSGDLSVYWYQQSLDQGLQFLIQYYNGEERAKGNILERFSAQQFPDLHSELNLSSLELGDSALYFCASSVEQVAGELFFGEGSRLTVL.

This chain links TRBV5-8 with TRBJ2-1; D is ambiguous. The CDR3 covers 12 residues. Germline loops: CDR1 SGHTS, CDR2 YDEGEE. V lost 4 bases to trimming and J lost 5 bases, with 7 bases between them. In nucleotides, the CDR3 is TGTGCCAGCAGCCTTTCCGACAATGAGCAGTTCTTC. Protein product: CASSLSDNEQFF.

The chain combines TRBV28 with TRBJ1-2, with TRBD1 identical over 7 bases. The V segment lost 5 bases and the J segment 2 bases; nucleotides outside the gene matches: 5. The CDR3 spans 14 residues. Germline-derived CDR1 and CDR2 are MDHEN and SYDVKM. The CDR3 DNA reads as TGTGCCAGCAGTCCGGGACAGAGGAACTATGGCTACACCTTC. It encodes CASSPGQRNYGYTF.

This clone was picked up one time. The chain couples TRBV30 to TRBJ2-3; TRBD2 matches 12 bases. J lost 2 bases, V lost 7 bases, and 4 bases had no gene match. Per the germline V gene, CDR1 is GTSNPN and CDR2 is SVGIG (reference sequence). This CDR3 is 14 amino acids long. The CDR3 DNA is TGTGCCTACCGGACTAGCGGGACCACAGATACGCAGTATTTT. Its translation is CAYRTSGTTDTQYF.